The present T cell receptor beta chain was sequenced within a study of T cell responses to AZD1222 COVID-19 vaccine. General study findings and limits: Baseline testing showed seropositivity in only a handful of AZD1222 recipients. In the spike-specific TCR repertoire, nearly half reportedly target unmutated variant regions. The study sampled repertoires only after the peak T cell response.

Sequencing used immunoSEQ multiplex PCR; TCRdb keeps in-frame clones, though not all of them. The sample lists over 85,000 clones; approximately 92% were seen once. About this clone: Its antigen is undetermined.

The CDR3 length is 15 residues. Germline V gene data show CDR1 as MNHNY and CDR2 as SVGAGI (reference sequence). Trimming left V 0 bases short and J 1 base short, with 9 bases between. The genes are TRBV6-6 and TRBJ1-1; a possible D gene is TRBD1 (5 bases). This receptor was obtained from an adult in good health. The sample consisted of peripheral blood, taken on day 0 of AZD1222 vaccination. Written as DNA, the CDR3 is TGTGCCAGCAGTTACTCGGGGGGTGGGAACACTGAAGCTTTCTTT. This codes for CASSYSGGGNTEAFF.